One and the same sample provided the 23 T cell receptor beta chains below, sequenced in a study of T cell clonality in common variable immunodeficiency. TCRdb's copy holds only in-frame clones and misses some; the assay was immunoSEQ multiplex PCR. The repertoire consists of approximately 45,000 clones, none detected only once. Input material: peripheral blood mononuclear cells. All receptors come from a person aged 18 to 70 in good health.

This clone was seen repeatedly, ten times or more. With the read ending 3 residues before the CDR3 end, the germline J gene is used to fill in that end. The genes are TRBV30 and TRBJ2-5; 10 nucleotides agree with TRBD2. The CDR3 covers 15 residues. Trimming cost V 2 bases and J 4 bases; bases outside gene matches: 7. Per the germline V gene, CDR1 is GTSNPN and CDR2 is SVGIG (reference sequence). The chain's CDR3 is CAWSFSGGAGETQYF. The sequenced CDR3 bases are TGTGCCTGGAGTTTCAGCGGGGGGGCCGGAGAGACC.

The table lists this clone with many counts. Read data end 3 residues before the CDR3 end; the end is taken from the germline J gene. The gene calls are TRBV6-4 and TRBJ1-2; possibly TRBD1 for D (5 bases). The CDR3 totals 13 residues. CDR1 and CDR2 (germline): MRHNA, SNTAGT. The CDR3 bases that were read are TGTGCCAGCAGTGACGGGGCAGGGAGAGGC. Translating it yields CASSDGAGRG. The CDR3 in its entirety is CASSDGAGRGYTF.

This clone was recorded many times. The read ends 3 residues shy of where the CDR3 ends; the end is completed using the germline J gene. V gene TRBV7-9 combines with J gene TRBJ2-7; 9 bases agree with TRBD1. This CDR3 has 12 residues. With V trimmed by 6 bases and J by 6 bases, 3 bases remained unmatched. Germline V lookup: CDR1 SEHNR, CDR2 FQNEAQ (reference sequence). The CDR3 region is CASRQDRGEQYF. Partial CDR3 DNA: TGTGCCAGCAGACAGGACAGGGGCGAG.

There are many counts of this clone. The CDR3 end lies 3 residues beyond the end of the read and is filled in from the germline J gene. The chain joins TRBV18 to TRBJ2-5; 7 bases align to TRBD1. CDR1 and CDR2 (germline): KGHSH, LQKENI. V lost 3 bases, J lost 2 bases, and 3 bases stayed unmatched. The CDR3 runs to 14 residues. The CDR3 loop reads CASSPLDRQETQYF. The CDR3 DNA, read in part, is TGTGCCAGCTCACCGCTGGACAGGCAAGAGACC.

This clone was observed many times. The read finishes 3 residues shy of the CDR3 end, and the germline J gene is used to complete it. The chain has TRBV20-1 and TRBJ2-3, with D perhaps matching TRBD2 (5 bases). This CDR3 comprises 13 residues. Germline V CDR1 and CDR2: DFQATT, SNEGSKA (reference sequence). Trimming took 6 bases from V and 1 from J, leaving 11 bases between them. The CDR3 DNA, read in part, is TGCAGTGCCAAGGTCGGGGGCACAGATACG. This codes for CSAKVGGTDT. The whole CDR3 reads CSAKVGGTDTQYF.

This clone was counted ten times or more. The CDR3 end falls 3 residues outside the read, so it is completed with the germline J gene. This chain connects TRBV30 to TRBJ2-3; TRBD1 is a possible D gene (6 bases). CDR1 and CDR2 (germline): GTSNPN, SVGIG (reference sequence). V was clipped by 4 bases and J by 0 bases, with 17 bases between them. CDR3 size: 16 residues. CDR3 DNA (partial): TGTGCCTGGAACCCGGAAAGGGGGTTCAGCACAGATACG. It translates to CAWNPERGFSTDT. The whole CDR3 is CAWNPERGFSTDTQYF.

This clone was detected ten times or more. The CDR3 extends 3 residues past the end of the read, so its final part is completed from the germline J gene. The chain combines TRBV29-1 with TRBJ2-7, with a weak D call TRBD1 (6 bases). CDR1 is SQVTM, CDR2 ANQGSEA, per germline. The CDR3 is 14 residues long. Trimming shortened V by 2 bases and J by 1 base, and 12 bases separated the two germline ends. CDR3 residues: CSVEPRQGSYEQYF. Partial CDR3 DNA: TGCAGCGTTGAACCACGCCAGGGGTCCTACGAG.

This clone was detected ten times or more. The CDR3 goes on 3 residues after the read ends, and that part is filled in from the germline J gene. This chain links TRBV5-1 with TRBJ2-1, with 7 bases that match TRBD1. Germline V gene data show CDR1 as SGHRS and CDR2 as YFSETQ. The CDR3 spans 17 residues. V lost 0 bases, J lost 8 bases, and 14 bases stayed unmatched. The CDR3 region is CASSLVPTGAPNDEQFF. The CDR3 bases that were read are TGCGCCAGCAGCTTGGTTCCTACAGGGGCACCTAACGATGAG.

This clone was observed at least ten times. The read falls 3 residues short of the CDR3 end, and the missing part is taken from the germline J gene. The V and J genes are TRBV7-6 and TRBJ2-5; 7 bases map to TRBD1. This CDR3 is built from 14 residues. V dropped 1 base and J dropped 3; count of bases not matched to a gene: 2. Germline CDR1 and CDR2: SGHVS and FNYEAQ. The CDR3 loop reads CASSLDTGEETQYF. The CDR3 bases that were read are TGTGCCAGCAGCTTAGATACAGGGGAAGAGACC.

This clone was seen ten or more times. Read sequence stops 3 residues before the CDR3 end, and the germline J gene provides the missing end. The chain employs TRBV20-1 and TRBJ2-7; unclear D gene. Per the germline V gene, CDR1 is DFQATT and CDR2 is SNEGSKA (reference sequence). The CDR3 consists of 13 residues. Trimming shortened V by 5 bases and J by 0 bases, and 11 bases separated the two germline ends. The CDR3 region is CSAYGSGSYEQYF. CDR3 bases read: TGCAGTGCTTACGGGTCGGGCTCCTACGAG.

This clone was detected ten times or more. The CDR3 end falls 3 residues outside the read, so it is completed with the germline J gene. V usage is TRBV5-4 and J usage is TRBJ1-4, with D tentatively TRBD1 (5 bases). The CDR3 is 15 amino acids. Germline loops: CDR1 SGHNT, CDR2 YYREEE (reference sequence). CDR3: CASSPRGAYNSPLFF. CDR3 DNA, as far as it was read: TGTGCCAGCAGCCCAAGGGGCGCTTATAATTCACCA.

As concerns this clone: The read ends 3 residues early relative to the CDR3; the germline J gene fills the gap. This chain connects TRBV7-2 to TRBJ1-2, with D possibly TRBD1 on 5 matching bases. Germline V CDR1 and CDR2: SGHTA, FQGNSA. This CDR3 spans 15 amino acids. The CDR3 spells CASTPGDLNSYDYTF. CDR3 bases read: TGTGCCAGCACACCCGGGGACTTAAACTCCTACGAC.

This clone has ten or more counts. Read coverage stops 3 residues before the CDR3 terminus; the germline J gene supplies the remainder. This chain connects TRBV4-1 to TRBJ2-7; TRBD1 matches 7 bases. There are 15 residues in the CDR3. With V trimmed by 3 bases and J by 5 bases, 10 bases remained unmatched. Germline assignment: CDR1 MGHRA and CDR2 YSYEKL. CDR3: CASSHIFPTGDEQYF. The CDR3 bases that were read are TGCGCCAGCAGCCACATCTTTCCAACAGGGGACGAG.

Many counts were recorded for this clone. The read ends 3 residues shy of where the CDR3 ends; the end is completed using the germline J gene. This chain uses TRBV5-5 with TRBJ1-1; D may be TRBD1 (6 bases). V shed 0 bases and J shed 6 bases, with 9 bases lying between them. The CDR3 runs to 13 residues. The germline CDR1 and CDR2 sequences are SGHKS and YYEKEE (reference sequence). The chain's CDR3 is CASSLGTGPEAFF. The DNA read from the CDR3 is TGTGCCAGCAGCTTGGGAACAGGGCCTGAA.

This clone was observed many times. Read sequence stops 3 residues before the CDR3 end, and the germline J gene provides the missing end. This sequence joins TRBV5-5 and TRBJ2-5; TRBD2 matches 9 bases. The CDR3 spans 15 residues. Germline trimming cut 4 bases from V and 5 bases from J; bases unmatched to any gene: 9. Germline CDR1 reads SGHKS; CDR2 reads YYEKEE (reference sequence). The covered CDR3 bases are TGTGCCAGCAGCGGGGGACTAGCTTTGGGGGAGACC. Its protein product is CASSGGLALGET. The whole CDR3 protein reads CASSGGLALGETQYF.

This clone was observed many times. The read halts 3 residues ahead of the CDR3 end, with the missing end drawn from the germline J gene. The genes are TRBV29-1 and TRBJ1-2; the D is unclear. The CDR3 length is 15 residues. Germline loops: CDR1 SQVTM, CDR2 ANQGSEA. V shed 0 bases and J shed 1 base, with 12 bases lying between them. Incomplete CDR3 DNA: TGCAGCGTTGAAGATCGCGGCCGAAGTAACTATGGC. Amino acids: CSVEDRGRSNYG. The CDR3 in its entirety is CSVEDRGRSNYGYTF.

Ten or more counts support this clone. Sequencing ends 3 residues short of the CDR3 end; the germline J gene provides the rest. The V call is TRBV10-2, the J call TRBJ2-2, with D perhaps assigned TRBD1 or TRBD2 (7 bases each). The V end was cut by 5 bases, the J end by 6 bases, with 13 bases between. The CDR3 runs to 14 residues. The germline gives CDR1 WSHSY, CDR2 SAAADI. CDR3 DNA (partial): TGCGCCAGCAGTCAACAGGGGAGGGCCGGGGAG. Translation gives CASSQQGRAGE. The CDR3 in its entirety is CASSQQGRAGELFF.

This clone was observed many times. The read ends 3 residues before the CDR3 terminus; that terminus is restored from the germline J gene. The rearrangement joins TRBV5-6 to TRBJ2-7; 8 positions match TRBD2. Germline CDR1 is SGHDT and CDR2 is YYEEEE. V shed 7 bases and J 6 bases; nucleotides not matched to a gene: 9. CDR3 length: 13 residues. Here the CDR3 reads CASSRGGTGEQYF. The sequenced CDR3 bases are TGTGCCAGCTCCCGGGGGGGTACGGGCGAG.

This clone appeared a few times. The read finishes 3 residues shy of the CDR3 end, and the germline J gene is used to complete it. The V call is TRBV2, the J call TRBJ1-2, with TRBD1 matching 7 bases. Germline V gene lookup returns CDR1 SNHLY and CDR2 FYNNEI. With 6 bases clipped from V and 6 bases from J, the junction kept 10 bases outside the gene matches. This CDR3 is 14 amino acids long. CDR3 sequence reads: CASSKQTGFDGYTF. The CDR3 bases that were read are TGTGCCAGCAGCAAACAGACAGGGTTTGATGGC.

This clone was seen at least ten times. One junction end does not reproduce the germline sequence, and a read error may be involved. The read stops 3 residues short of the end of the CDR3; the missing end is completed from the germline J gene. The sample contains more than one DNA sequence encoding this CDR3. J is TRBJ1-3 and V is TRBV5-1; the D gene is possibly TRBD1 (6 bases). The CDR3 is 15 amino acids. Germline CDR1 SGHRS, CDR2 YFSETQ. The CDR3 reads CASSLTGISGNTIYF. The DNA read from the CDR3 is TGCGCCAGCAGCCTAACAGGGATCTCTGGAAACACA.

In this sample, this clone turned up many times. Sequencing ends 3 residues short of the CDR3 end; the germline J gene provides the rest. This chain links TRBV12-3 or TRBV12-4 with TRBJ2-7, with unresolved D. V shed 7 bases and J shed 0 bases, with 13 bases lying between them. The CDR3 is made up of 14 amino acids. CDR3 loop: CASNYGGSSYEQYF. CDR3 bases read: TGTGCCAGCAATTATGGTGGTAGCTCCTACGAG.

The sample holds many counts of this clone. Incomplete CDR3 DNA: TGTGCCAGCAGGTCGGGACTAGCTGCACCCAGTTTCTCCTACGAG. The encoded protein is CASRSGLAAPSFSYE. The entire CDR3 reads CASRSGLAAPSFSYEQYF. The chain is built from TRBV28 and TRBJ2-7; TRBD2 matches 9 bases. The read terminates 3 residues before the CDR3 end, so the remaining end is supplied by the germline J gene. The J segment lost 0 bases and the V segment lost 6 bases, leaving 15 bases of the junction unmatched. The CDR3 length is 18 residues. Germline CDR1 is MDHEN and CDR2 is SYDVKM.

At least ten counts were recorded for this clone. From the germline J gene comes the end of the CDR3, since the read stops 3 residues before it. The chain uses TRBV5-4 and TRBJ1-2; TRBD1 agrees at 7 bases. The CDR3 extends over 15 amino acids. V was clipped by 4 bases and J by 0 bases; unmatched bases: 6. The germline V gene has CDR1 SGHNT and CDR2 YYREEE (reference sequence). This chain's CDR3 is CASSRRDSANYGYTF. The sequenced part of the CDR3 DNA is TGTGCCAGCAGCCGACGGGACAGCGCTAACTATGGC.